This T cell receptor beta chain was documented in a study of control samples from healthy donors and cancer patients. Only in-frame clones appear in the TCRdb table, and some are missing; sequencing was by immunoSEQ multiplex PCR. This sample has approximately 94,000 clones, with approximately 90% found just once. Losses at the gene ends were 2 bases for V and 1 base for J; bases not matched to a gene: 3. The CDR3 contains 15 residues. Germline loops: CDR1 SGHAT, CDR2 FQNNGV. This TCR came from a woman aged 50 to 60 in good health. The genes are TRBV11-2 and TRBJ1-1; 8 bases line up with TRBD1. The sequencing input was blood. CDR3 loop: CASSLTGQENTEAFF. Here the CDR3 DNA reads TGTGCCAGCAGCTTAACGGGACAGGAGAACACTGAAGCTTTCTTT.